This entry lists 3 T cell receptor beta chains sequenced from one sample in a study of blood T cell repertoires in COVID-19. TCRdb's copy holds only in-frame clones and misses some; the assay was immunoSEQ multiplex PCR. The top ten clones hold about 2.9% of a sample with tens of thousands of clones, around 90% of them seen once. Specimen: peripheral blood. The receptors here all came from a woman aged 45-65 years with active or convalescent COVID-19.

The chain recombines TRBV18 with TRBJ2-3; D remains ambiguous. The CDR3 spans 16 residues. Trimming left V 6 bases short and J 2 bases short, with 18 bases between. CDR1 and CDR2 from the germline V gene are KGHSH and LQKENI. The CDR3 DNA is TGTGCCAGCTCGCCCCAGGCTACACTCGCCACAGATACGCAGTATTTT. Amino acid sequence: CASSPQATLATDTQYF.

The V and J genes are TRBV19 and TRBJ1-2; D is possibly TRBD1 (5 bases). The germline V gene encodes CDR1 LNHDA and CDR2 SQIVND (reference sequence). This CDR3 contains 14 residues. V shed 1 base and J shed 8 bases, with 14 bases lying between them. This CDR3 reads CASSIGTRMGGYTF. The CDR3 DNA sequence: TGTGCCAGTAGTATAGGGACACGAATGGGAGGCTACACCTTC.

The chain has TRBV25-1 and TRBJ1-1, with D tentatively TRBD1 (5 bases). There are 13 residues in the CDR3. V lost 6 bases, J lost 4 bases, and 12 bases lay in between. The germline V gene encodes CDR1 MGHDK and CDR2 SYGVNS. The CDR3 sequence is CASRPWGVTEAFF. In DNA, the CDR3 is TGTGCCAGCAGACCGTGGGGGGTCACTGAAGCTTTCTTT.